The 31 T cell receptor beta chains listed next were all sequenced from one sample in a study of shared clonotypes between healthy human individuals. The method was immunoSEQ multiplex PCR; TCRdb's version includes in-frame clones alone and lacks a portion of them. Of fewer than 400,000 clones in the sample, roughly 70% were seen once. Sequencing was performed on memory CD4+ T cells sorted from blood. Subset here: CD45RA-negative fraction. Every receptor here comes from a man aged 25 to 40 in good health.

This chain joins TRBV7-2 and TRBJ2-2, with 9 bases aligning to TRBD2. Trimming took 3 bases from V and 2 from J; bases not matched to a gene: 1. The CDR3 sequence is 15 residues long. In germline, CDR1 is SGHTA, CDR2 FQGNSA. CDR3 nucleotides: TGTGCCAGCAGCTTTAGCGGGGGAAACACCGGGGAGCTGTTTTTT. Protein product: CASSFSGGNTGELFF.

Of note for this clone: One end of the junction fails to match germline, which may point to a read error. The same CDR3 can be traced to other DNA sequences in this sample. The rearrangement links TRBV7-7 to TRBJ2-1; D call uncertain. Per the germline V gene, CDR1 is SSHAT and CDR2 is FNYEAQ (reference sequence). The CDR3 loop spans 14 amino acids. In DNA, the CDR3 is TGTGCTAGCAGCCCACTGCAGTCCTACAATGAGCAGTTCTTC. This gives the protein CASSPLQSYNEQFF.

V usage is TRBV28 and J usage is TRBJ2-7; D assignment may be TRBD1 or TRBD2 (5 bases each). The CDR3 extends over 14 amino acids. The germline V gene encodes CDR1 MDHEN and CDR2 SYDVKM. Between the trimmed V and J ends, which lost 6 bases and 0 bases, there was a span of 12 bases. As DNA, the CDR3 is TGTGCCAGCAGCCGGGGCAGGGCCTCCTACGAGCAGTACTTC. This gives the protein CASSRGRASYEQYF.

The chain employs TRBV18 and TRBJ2-4; 7 bases fit TRBD1. Germline CDR1 is KGHSH and CDR2 is LQKENI. The CDR3 sequence is 18 residues long. V dropped 4 bases and J dropped 1; count of bases not matched to a gene: 13. CDR3 bases: TGTGCCAGCTCACTAACCGAGACAGGGTTTACGGCCAAAAACATTCAGTACTTC. Amino acids: CASSLTETGFTAKNIQYF. The whole variable domain, remainder taken from reference TRBV18 and TRBJ2-4, is NAGVMQNPRHLVRRRGQEARLRCSPMKGHSHVYWYRQLPEEGLKFMVYLQKENIIDESGMPKERFSAEFPKEGPSILRIQQVVRGDSAAYFCASSLTETGFTAKNIQYFGAGTRLSVL.

This chain connects TRBV5-1 to TRBJ1-4, with TRBD1 matching over 9 bases. The CDR3 sequence is 15 residues long. From germline, CDR1 is SGHRS and CDR2 YFSETQ. Losses at the gene ends were 4 bases for V and 8 bases for J; bases not matched to a gene: 9. This chain's CDR3 is CASSLRTGAGEKLFF. CDR3 DNA sequence: TGCGCCAGCAGCCTAAGGACAGGGGCGGGGGAAAAACTGTTTTTT. Full variable domain (remainder filled in from reference TRBV5-1 and TRBJ1-4): KAGVTQTPRYLIKTRGQQVTLSCSPISGHRSVSWYQQTPGQGLQFLFEYFSETQRNKGNFPGRFSGRQFSNSRSEMNVSTLELGDSALYLCASSLRTGAGEKLFFGSGTQLSVL.

The rearrangement links TRBV18 to TRBJ2-1; 7 bases fit TRBD2. Germline loops: CDR1 KGHSH, CDR2 LQKENI. The CDR3 sequence is 15 residues long. V dropped 8 bases and J dropped 0; count of bases not matched to a gene: 7. The CDR3 coding sequence is TGTGCCAGCGCACGGGGGGAACACTCCTACAATGAGCAGTTCTTC. This gives the protein CASARGEHSYNEQFF.

V gene TRBV5-1 combines with J gene TRBJ2-5; 7 bases align to TRBD2. Germline assignment: CDR1 SGHRS and CDR2 YFSETQ. J lost 5 bases, V lost 0 bases, and 7 bases had no gene match. The CDR3 is 15 residues long. CDR3 amino acids: CASSLGTSGSETQYF. In DNA, the CDR3 is TGCGCCAGCAGCTTGGGGACTAGTGGTTCTGAGACCCAGTACTTC.

The chain employs TRBV10-2 and TRBJ2-7; D is perhaps TRBD1 (6 bases). The CDR3 totals 13 residues. Deletions cut 4 bases from V and 5 bases from J, with 12 bases between. The germline V gene encodes CDR1 WSHSY and CDR2 SAAADI. The CDR3 region is CASSVQGLDEQYF. The CDR3 DNA is TGCGCCAGCAGTGTACAGGGATTAGACGAGCAGTACTTC.

This chain joins TRBV6-1 and TRBJ1-3; tentatively, D is TRBD1 (5 bases). This CDR3 comprises 14 residues. Trimming pared 8 bases from V and 2 bases from J, leaving 13 bases between. The germline CDR1 and CDR2 sequences are MNHNS and SASEGT. CDR3 residues: CASGSGGTGNTIYF. DNA of the CDR3: TGTGCCAGCGGATCCGGGGGAACTGGAAACACCATATATTTT.

The chain links TRBV4-2 to TRBJ1-1; D gene unclear. V was pared by 1 base and J by 2 bases, with 11 bases between. This CDR3 has 15 residues. Germline CDR1 reads LGHNA; CDR2 reads YNFKEQ. The CDR3 spells CASSQVVWFNTEAFF. The DNA of the CDR3 is TGTGCCAGCAGCCAAGTGGTTTGGTTTAACACTGAAGCTTTCTTT.

J is TRBJ2-1 and V is TRBV2; 7 nucleotides line up with TRBD2. The CDR3 runs to 13 residues. After removal of 8 bases from V and 8 bases from J, the junction contained 9 bases not matched to a gene. The germline V gene encodes CDR1 SNHLY and CDR2 FYNNEI. CDR3 in amino acids: CASVGLVSDEQFF. CDR3 in DNA: TGTGCCAGCGTAGGACTAGTCTCCGATGAGCAGTTCTTC.

Here the CDR3 DNA reads TGTGCCACCCCGGGAGCCGGACTGCGGGCAGATACGCAGTATTTT. It specifies CATPGAGLRADTQYF. This chain joins TRBV7-2 and TRBJ2-3, with a possible D match to TRBD2 (6 bases). This CDR3 has 15 residues. Trimming pared 10 bases from V and 4 bases from J, leaving 21 bases between. CDR1 and CDR2 (germline): SGHTA, FQGNSA.

The chain has TRBV2 and TRBJ2-5; D may be TRBD2 (6 bases). V lost 7 bases and J lost 5, with 11 bases in between. CDR3 length equals 12 residues. Germline V gene sequence: CDR1 SNHLY, CDR2 FYNNEI. CDR3 loop: CASTPGGETQYF. The CDR3 DNA sequence: TGTGCCAGCACTCCCGGAGGGGAGACCCAGTACTTC.

This clone was observed a few times. The chain has TRBV6-6 and TRBJ2-1, with 7 bases identical to TRBD1. The CDR3 totals 16 residues. Looked up from germline, CDR1 is MNHNY and CDR2 is SVGAGI (reference sequence). V lost 6 bases to trimming and J lost 2 bases; unmatched junction nucleotides: 10. In DNA form, the CDR3 reads TGTGCCAGCAGCCAAATAGGGGGCCGGGCCTACAATGAGCAGTTCTTC. Its protein is CASSQIGGRAYNEQFF.

The chain employs TRBV11-2 and TRBJ2-5; a possible D gene is TRBD2 (6 bases). V lost 5 bases and J lost 5, with 21 bases in between. There are 16 residues in the CDR3. Germline CDR1 is SGHAT and CDR2 is FQNNGV. DNA of the CDR3: TGTGCCAGCAGCCGTGCTTCCGGGAGCCAAGGGGAGACCCAGTACTTC. This translates into CASSRASGSQGETQYF. Full variable domain (missing parts from reference TRBV11-2 and TRBJ2-5): EAGVAQSPRYKIIEKRQSVAFWCNPISGHATLYWYQQILGQGPKLLIQFQNNGVVDDSQLPKDRFSAERLKGVDSTLKIQPAKLEDSAVYLCASSRASGSQGETQYFGPGTRLLVL.

CDR3 DNA: TGTGCCAGCTCACCAGGGAAGAGGACAGATACGCAGTATTTT. Its protein product is CASSPGKRTDTQYF. The J gene is TRBJ2-3, the V gene TRBV18; D gene uncertain. The CDR3 runs to 14 residues. The V gene's germline CDR1 is KGHSH and CDR2 LQKENI. Deletions cut 2 bases from V and 3 bases from J, with 9 bases between.

The J gene is TRBJ1-5, the V gene TRBV2, with 9 bases lining up with TRBD1. CDR1 SNHLY and CDR2 FYNNEI come from the germline V gene. The V segment lost 6 bases and the J segment 3 bases; nucleotides outside the gene matches: 6. This CDR3 has 15 amino acids. This CDR3 reads CASRRDRVVNQPQHF. In DNA, the CDR3 is TGTGCCAGCAGGAGGGACAGGGTTGTCAATCAGCCCCAGCATTTT.

The chain recombines TRBV11-2 with TRBJ2-2; the D gene could be TRBD1 or TRBD2 (5 bases each). V dropped 3 bases and J dropped 6 bases, with 20 bases sitting between them. Looked up from germline, CDR1 is SGHAT and CDR2 is FQNNGV. CDR3 length equals 17 residues. The CDR3 reads CASSLVSGTVSSGELFF. DNA of the CDR3: TGTGCCAGCAGCTTGGTCTCCGGGACGGTATCATCCGGGGAGCTGTTTTTT. The full variable domain, in which reference TRBV11-2 and TRBJ2-2 provide the parts outside the CDR3, is EAGVAQSPRYKIIEKRQSVAFWCNPISGHATLYWYQQILGQGPKLLIQFQNNGVVDDSQLPKDRFSAERLKGVDSTLKIQPAKLEDSAVYLCASSLVSGTVSSGELFFGEGSRLTVL.

CDR3 region: CASSLMGLNTEAFF. The CDR3 DNA is TGTGCCAGCAGCTTGATGGGCCTGAACACTGAAGCTTTCTTT. The chain couples TRBV5-4 to TRBJ1-1; D remains unclear. Germline V gene sequence: CDR1 SGHNT, CDR2 YYREEE (reference sequence). V was pared by 1 base and J by 0 bases, with 7 bases between. CDR3 length equals 14 residues.

This clone came up once. The chain combines TRBV11-2 with TRBJ2-3; 14 bases map to TRBD2. CDR3 size: 18 residues. The trim removed 5 bases at V and 5 bases at J, leaving 12 bases unmatched. Germline lookup yields CDR1 SGHAT and CDR2 FQNNGV. CDR3 sequence reads: CASSRKGLAGDGGDTQYF. As DNA, the CDR3 is TGTGCCAGCAGCAGAAAGGGACTAGCGGGAGATGGTGGAGATACGCAGTATTTT.

The chain recombines TRBV30 with TRBJ1-3; possibly TRBD1 for D (6 bases). This CDR3 has 14 residues. The V end lost 5 bases, the J end lost 2 bases, and 13 bases lay between the germline ends. Germline assignment: CDR1 GTSNPN and CDR2 SVGIG (reference sequence). The CDR3 sequence is CAWSDRKTGNTIYF. CDR3 coding DNA: TGTGCCTGGTCCGACAGGAAAACTGGAAACACCATATATTTT.

V and J are TRBV5-1 and TRBJ1-4; D call uncertain. Per the germline V gene, CDR1 is SGHRS and CDR2 is YFSETQ. The V gene lost 0 bases and the J gene lost 5 bases, with 8 bases spanning the gap. The CDR3 is 14 amino acids. The CDR3 reads CASSLGPSNEKLFF. The CDR3 region has the DNA TGCGCCAGCAGCTTGGGTCCCAGCAATGAAAAACTGTTTTTT.

V gene TRBV5-6 combines with J gene TRBJ2-6; 7 bases fit TRBD2. The CDR3 covers 19 residues. The V segment lost 5 bases and the J segment 2 bases; nucleotides outside the gene matches: 16. Germline loops: CDR1 SGHDT, CDR2 YYEEEE. The CDR3 DNA follows: TGTGCCAGCAGTTGGGGCGTTGGCAGACTAGCCCCTGGGGCCAACGTCCTGACTTTC. Its translation is CASSWGVGRLAPGANVLTF. Full variable domain (rest looked up from reference TRBV5-6 and TRBJ2-6): DAGVTQSPTHLIKTRGQQVTLRCSPKSGHDTVSWYQQALGQGPQFIFQYYEEEERQRGNFPDRFSGHQFPNYSSELNVNALLLGDSALYLCASSWGVGRLAPGANVLTFGAGSRLTVL.

The V call is TRBV7-8, the J call TRBJ1-1; 10 bases line up with TRBD1. The CDR3 contains 15 residues. Germline-derived CDR1 and CDR2 are SGHVS and FQNEAQ. V was clipped by 5 bases and J by 2 bases; unmatched bases: 5. The CDR3 sequence: CASSKDRGLNTEAFF. DNA for the CDR3: TGTGCCAGCAGCAAAGACAGGGGGCTAAACACTGAAGCTTTCTTT.

The chain links TRBV11-2 to TRBJ2-1; perhaps TRBD1 as D (5 bases). Per the germline V gene, CDR1 is SGHAT and CDR2 is FQNNGV. Trimming left V 11 bases short and J 9 bases short, with 14 bases between. The CDR3 spans 11 residues. The CDR3 sequence: CAGDQGGEQFF. The CDR3, as DNA: TGTGCCGGTGATCAGGGCGGTGAGCAGTTCTTC.

This rearrangement joins TRBV5-1 to TRBJ2-5, with unresolved D. Germline CDR1 and CDR2: SGHRS and YFSETQ. The CDR3 spans 13 residues. V was cut by 4 bases and J by 3 bases, with 10 bases left in between. The CDR3 nucleotides are TGCGCCAGCAGCCGAGACTGGAAAGAGACCCAGTACTTC. It is translated as CASSRDWKETQYF.

This chain joins TRBV6-1 and TRBJ2-3; D remains ambiguous. CDR1 and CDR2 from the germline V gene are MNHNS and SASEGT. V dropped 7 bases and J dropped 0 bases, with 8 bases sitting between them. CDR3 length equals 13 residues. In DNA, the CDR3 is TGTGCCAGCAAAACGACGAGCACAGATACGCAGTATTTT. Amino acid sequence: CASKTTSTDTQYF.

The chain is built from TRBV7-2 and TRBJ1-2; no clear D gene. CDR3 length equals 15 residues. Trimming removed 1 base from V and 3 bases from J, with 12 bases in between. The germline CDR1 and CDR2 sequences are SGHTA and FQGNSA. CDR3 in amino acids: CASSLVWGNHYGYTF. The CDR3 DNA follows: TGTGCCAGCAGCTTAGTTTGGGGAAATCACTATGGCTACACCTTC.

The chain links TRBV4-3 to TRBJ1-2; D might be TRBD1 (6 bases). Deletions cut 0 bases from V and 8 bases from J, with 19 bases between. Germline CDR1 is LGHNA and CDR2 is YSLEER. CDR3 length equals 16 residues. The chain's CDR3 is CASSQERTAPLGGYTF. The DNA for the CDR3 is TGCGCCAGCAGCCAAGAGCGGACAGCACCACTTGGGGGCTACACCTTC.

The chain carries TRBV10-2 and TRBJ2-1, with D perhaps matching TRBD1 or TRBD2 (6 bases each). Germline loops: CDR1 WSHSY, CDR2 SAAADI. The CDR3 length is 11 residues. V was clipped by 3 bases and J by 16 bases, with 13 bases between them. In nucleotides, the CDR3 is TGCGCCAGCAGTGATGGGGGGCCCTTCTTCTTC. Amino acids: CASSDGGPFFF.

The CDR3, as DNA: TGTGCCAGCAGCTTAGTCCCCACTAGCGGGAGGGGAAGCACAGATACGCAGTATTTT. This translates into CASSLVPTSGRGSTDTQYF. The genes are TRBV7-6 and TRBJ2-3, with 13 bases that match TRBD2. CDR3 length: 19 residues. With V trimmed by 1 base and J by 0 bases, 7 bases remained unmatched. Germline-derived CDR1 and CDR2 are SGHVS and FNYEAQ.